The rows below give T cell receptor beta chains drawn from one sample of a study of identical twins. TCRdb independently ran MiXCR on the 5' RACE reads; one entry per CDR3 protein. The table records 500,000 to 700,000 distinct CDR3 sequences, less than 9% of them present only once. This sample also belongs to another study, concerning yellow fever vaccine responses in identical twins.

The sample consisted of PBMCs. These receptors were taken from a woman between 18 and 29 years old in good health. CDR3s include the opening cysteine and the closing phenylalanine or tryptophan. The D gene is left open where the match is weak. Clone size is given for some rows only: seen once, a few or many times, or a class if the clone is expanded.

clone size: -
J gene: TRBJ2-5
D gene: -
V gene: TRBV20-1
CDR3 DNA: TGCAGTGCTATCGGAGGTGGAGGGACCCAGTACTTC
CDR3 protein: CSAIGGGGTQYF

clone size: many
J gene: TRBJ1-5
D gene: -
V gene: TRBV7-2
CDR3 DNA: TGTGCCAGCAGCTTAGACGGATTTAGCAATCAGCCCCAGCATTTT
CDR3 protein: CASSLDGFSNQPQHF

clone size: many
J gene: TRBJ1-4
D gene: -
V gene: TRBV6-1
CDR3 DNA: TGTGCCAGCAGAGCGACCGGGACCGGAGAAAAACTGTTTTTT
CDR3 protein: CASRATGTGEKLFF

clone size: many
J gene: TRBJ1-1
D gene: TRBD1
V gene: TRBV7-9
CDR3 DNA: TGTGCCAGCAGACAGACCACAGGGGGCTACACTGAAGCTTTCTTT
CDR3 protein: CASRQTTGGYTEAFF

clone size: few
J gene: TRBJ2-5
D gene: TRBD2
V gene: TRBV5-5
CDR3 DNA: TGTGCCAGCAGCCTGGGGGGGTCTTTCCAAGAGACCCAGTACTTC
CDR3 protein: CASSLGGSFQETQYF

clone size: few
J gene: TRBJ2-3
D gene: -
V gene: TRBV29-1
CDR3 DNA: TGCAGCGTTGAGGGGGTGCCGCAGACGAACACAGATACGCAGTATTTT
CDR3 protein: CSVEGVPQTNTDTQYF

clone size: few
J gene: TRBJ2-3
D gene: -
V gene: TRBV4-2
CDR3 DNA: TGTGCCAGCAGCCAAGATCTAACCAGGGCTAAACAAGATACGCAGTATTTT
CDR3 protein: CASSQDLTRAKQDTQYF

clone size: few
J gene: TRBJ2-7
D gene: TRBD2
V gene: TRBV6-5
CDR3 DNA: TGTGCCAGCAGTTACTCGGGACTAGCGGGAGTGGACGAGCAGTACTTC
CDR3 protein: CASSYSGLAGVDEQYF

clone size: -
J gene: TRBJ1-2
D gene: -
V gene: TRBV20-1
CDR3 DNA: TGCAGTGCTAGAGTAGGCGTCGGGGAGGGCTACACCTTC
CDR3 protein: CSARVGVGEGYTF

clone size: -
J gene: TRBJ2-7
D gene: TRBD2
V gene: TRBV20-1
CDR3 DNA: TGCAGTGCTAGAGGGACTAGCGGGAGTCCCGGCCACGAGCAGTACTTC
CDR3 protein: CSARGTSGSPGHEQYF

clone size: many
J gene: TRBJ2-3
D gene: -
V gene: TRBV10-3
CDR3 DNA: TGTGCCATCACATCAGGGCACACAGATACGCAGTATTTT
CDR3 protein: CAITSGHTDTQYF

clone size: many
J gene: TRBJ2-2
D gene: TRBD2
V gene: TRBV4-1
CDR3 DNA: TGCGCCAGCAGCCAGGAAGCGGGACGGGGCGGGGAGCTGTTTTTT
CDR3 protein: CASSQEAGRGGELFF

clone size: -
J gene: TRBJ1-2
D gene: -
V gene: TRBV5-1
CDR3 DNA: TGCGCCAGCAGCTTGGATTCTATGAACTATGGCTACACCTTC
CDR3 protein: CASSLDSMNYGYTF

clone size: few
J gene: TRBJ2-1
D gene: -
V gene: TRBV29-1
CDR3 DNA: TGTAGCGTTGCCGTAGACATCCAGTTCTTC
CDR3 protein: CSVAVDIQFF

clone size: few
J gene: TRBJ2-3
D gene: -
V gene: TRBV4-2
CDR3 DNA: TGTGCCAGCAGCCAAAGGGGGGTGGGCACAGATACGCAGTATTTT
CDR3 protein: CASSQRGVGTDTQYF

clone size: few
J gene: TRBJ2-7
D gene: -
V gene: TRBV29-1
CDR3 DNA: TGCAGCGTTGACTCCGGCTCGGACCGCTACGAGCAGTACTTC
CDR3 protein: CSVDSGSDRYEQYF

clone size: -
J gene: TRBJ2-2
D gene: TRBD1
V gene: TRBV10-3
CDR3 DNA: TGTGCCATCACCCGACAGGGGTTCGGCACCGGGGAGCTGTTTTTT
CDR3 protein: CAITRQGFGTGELFF

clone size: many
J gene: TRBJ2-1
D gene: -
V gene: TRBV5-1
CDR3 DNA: TGCGCCAGCAGCTTGGACAGTAGGGATGAGCAGTTCTTC
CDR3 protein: CASSLDSRDEQFF

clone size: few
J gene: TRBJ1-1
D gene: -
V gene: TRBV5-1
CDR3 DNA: TGCGCCAGCAGCCATGGCCCTGGACTTTTCGATGTGGAAGCTTTCTTT
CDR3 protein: CASSHGPGLFDVEAFF

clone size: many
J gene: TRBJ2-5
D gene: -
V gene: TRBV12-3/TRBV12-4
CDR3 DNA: TGTGCCAGCAGTCCCCCGGACTGGTACCAAGAGACCCAGTACTTC
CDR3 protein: CASSPPDWYQETQYF

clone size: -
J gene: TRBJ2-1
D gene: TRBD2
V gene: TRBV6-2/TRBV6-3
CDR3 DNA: TGTGCCAGCAGAAAGAATCTAGCGGGAGGTGCTCAGTTCTTC
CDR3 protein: CASRKNLAGGAQFF

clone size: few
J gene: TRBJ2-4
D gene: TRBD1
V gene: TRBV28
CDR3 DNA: TGTGCCAGCAGTTTCCAGGACAGGGGATATCGAAACATTCAGTACTTC
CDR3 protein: CASSFQDRGYRNIQYF

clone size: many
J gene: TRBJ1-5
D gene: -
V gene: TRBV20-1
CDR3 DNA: TGCAGTGCTAGTCTACGGTCGGGGGGCGTGAATCAGCCCCAGCATTTT
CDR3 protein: CSASLRSGGVNQPQHF

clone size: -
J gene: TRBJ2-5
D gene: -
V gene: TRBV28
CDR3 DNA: TGTGCCAGCAGTTTAAATCGGGGTTCACTCCCGCCTTTGGGGAGGTTAAGAGAGACCCAGTACTTC
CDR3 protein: CASSLNRGSLPPLGRLRETQYF

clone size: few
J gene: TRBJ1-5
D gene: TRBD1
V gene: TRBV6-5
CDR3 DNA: TGTGCCAGCAGTTCTGACAGGGGTAGCAATCAGCCCCAGCATTTT
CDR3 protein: CASSSDRGSNQPQHF

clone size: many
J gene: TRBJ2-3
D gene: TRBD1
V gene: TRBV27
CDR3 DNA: TGTGCCAGCAGTCTCCTACAGGGGACGGGCACAGATACGCAGTATTTT
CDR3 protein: CASSLLQGTGTDTQYF

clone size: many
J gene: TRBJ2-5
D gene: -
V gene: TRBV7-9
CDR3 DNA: TGTGCCAGCAGCTTCGTAGGGAGGGTGCGTGACAGGGCGTCCCAAGAGACCCAGTACTTC
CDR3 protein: CASSFVGRVRDRASQETQYF

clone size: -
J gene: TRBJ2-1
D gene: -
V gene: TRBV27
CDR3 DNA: TGTGCCAGCAGACCAAGCGGGCCTCCCTACAATGAGCAGTTCTTC
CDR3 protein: CASRPSGPPYNEQFF

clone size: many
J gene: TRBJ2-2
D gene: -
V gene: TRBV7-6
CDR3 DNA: TGTGCCAGCAGTCTAGCATTGCGCACCGGGGAGCTGTTTTTT
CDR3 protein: CASSLALRTGELFF

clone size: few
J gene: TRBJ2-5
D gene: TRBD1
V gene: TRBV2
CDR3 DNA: TGTGCCAGCAGTCCAGACAGGGCCCTAGGGACCCAGTACTTC
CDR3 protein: CASSPDRALGTQYF

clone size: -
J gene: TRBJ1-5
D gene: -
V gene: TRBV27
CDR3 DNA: TGTGCCAGCCGTTTTAAGGCCACAGGGAATCAGCCCCAGCATTTT
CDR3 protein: CASRFKATGNQPQHF

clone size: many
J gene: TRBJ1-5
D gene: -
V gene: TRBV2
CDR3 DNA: TGTGCCAGCAGTGAGGGGCGATATAGCAATCAGCCCCAGCATTTT
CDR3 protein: CASSEGRYSNQPQHF

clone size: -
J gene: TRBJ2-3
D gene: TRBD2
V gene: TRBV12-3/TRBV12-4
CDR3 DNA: TGTGCCAGCAGCCCCGCGCTCTATACTAGCGGGCCCCGGGATACGCAGTATTTT
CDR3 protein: CASSPALYTSGPRDTQYF

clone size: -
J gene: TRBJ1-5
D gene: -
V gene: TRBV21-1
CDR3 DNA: TGTGCCAGCAGCAAGTCGCCGACCCTGCAGGGCTTCAATCAGCCCCAGCATTTT
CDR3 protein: CASSKSPTLQGFNQPQHF

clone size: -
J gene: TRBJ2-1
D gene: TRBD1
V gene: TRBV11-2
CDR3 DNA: TGTGCCAGCAGCTTACCAGCGGGACAGGGTCTAGATGAGCAGTTCTTC
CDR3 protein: CASSLPAGQGLDEQFF

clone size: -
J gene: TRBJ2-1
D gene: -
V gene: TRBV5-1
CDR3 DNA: TGCGCCAGCAGCTTGGTTGCGCGGCCGACAGATCAGTTCTTC
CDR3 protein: CASSLVARPTDQFF

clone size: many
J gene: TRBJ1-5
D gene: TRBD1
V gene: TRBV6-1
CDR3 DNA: TGTGCCAGCAGCCTCCTCAGGGGGTTTCAGCCCCAGCATTTT
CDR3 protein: CASSLLRGFQPQHF

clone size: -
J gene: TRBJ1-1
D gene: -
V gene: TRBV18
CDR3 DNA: TGTGCCAGCTCATTCGCGGACAGTACCAACACTGAAGCTTTCTTT
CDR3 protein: CASSFADSTNTEAFF

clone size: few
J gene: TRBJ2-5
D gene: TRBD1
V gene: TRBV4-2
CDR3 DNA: TGTGCCAGCAGCCCAGGAGGCTGGGACAGGGGGCGAACGACGAACCTCCAAGAGACCCAGTACTTC
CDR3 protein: CASSPGGWDRGRTTNLQETQYF

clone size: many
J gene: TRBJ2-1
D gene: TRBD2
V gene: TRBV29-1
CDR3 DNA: TGCAGCGTTGAAAGGGCTAGCGGGATCGGGGTTGAGCAGTTCTTC
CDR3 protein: CSVERASGIGVEQFF

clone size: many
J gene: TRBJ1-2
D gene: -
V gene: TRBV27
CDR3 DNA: TGTGCCAGCAGTTTAGCAATAGGGGGGACACTAAACTATGGCTACACCTTC
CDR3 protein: CASSLAIGGTLNYGYTF

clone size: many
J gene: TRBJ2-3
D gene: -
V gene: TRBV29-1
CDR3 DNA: TGCAGCACCCCCGGGACCTCTAGCACAGATACGCAGTATTTT
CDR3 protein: CSTPGTSSTDTQYF